A single sample is the source of the 32 T cell receptor beta chains below, sequenced in a study of T cell responses to AZD1222 COVID-19 vaccine. Libraries were prepared by immunoSEQ multiplex PCR; TCRdb keeps only in-frame clonotypes and omits some of them. The data contain about 110,000 clones, 81% of them singletons. The sequencing used peripheral blood, collected on day 0 of AZD1222 vaccination. All receptors derive from an adult in good health.

The chain couples TRBV21-1 to TRBJ1-4; the listed D gene, TRBD1, was not tested against the DNA. TRBV21-1 represents a pseudogene. This CDR3 region has 16 residues. The CDR3 reads CASSKAEHRINEKLFF. The CDR3 DNA sequence: TGTGCCAGCAGCAAAGCCGAACACAGGATAAATGAAAAACTGTTTTTT.

In the case of this clone: At one end the junction does not follow the germline gene, possibly because of a read error. The J gene is TRBJ1-1, the V gene TRBV5-1, with 12 bases fitting TRBD1. The length of the CDR3 is 14 residues. Germline CDR1 and CDR2: SGHRS and YFSETQ. In nucleotides, the CDR3 is TGCGCCAGCAGCTTACCCCGGGACAGGGGGCGAATTAGCTTT. Translated: CASSLPRDRGRISF.

This chain uses TRBV21-1 with TRBJ2-2; TRBD2 reflects the table's D call only, with no check against the DNA. TRBV21-1 is designated a pseudogene. This CDR3 is built from 16 residues. CDR3 in amino acids: CASSKCGAVNTGELFF. The CDR3 region has the DNA TGTGCCAGCAGCAAGTGCGGAGCGGTTAACACCGGGGAGCTGTTTTTT.

This chain joins TRBV6-5 and TRBJ2-2; perhaps D is TRBD1 or TRBD2 (5 bases each). V was trimmed by 7 bases and J by 4 bases, leaving 16 bases between them. This CDR3 has 15 residues. Germline V gene lookup returns CDR1 MNHEY and CDR2 SVGAGI. The CDR3 nucleotides read TGTGCCAGCACCCTGGGACCTAGAGTCACCGGGGAGCTGTTTTTT. It translates to CASTLGPRVTGELFF.

This clone came up a few times. This sequence joins TRBV7-2 and TRBJ1-2; unclear D gene. V lost 5 bases and J lost 4, with 8 bases in between. Germline V gene lookup returns CDR1 SGHTA and CDR2 FQGNSA. This CDR3 spans 12 amino acids. DNA for the CDR3: TGTGCCAGCAGCCCCAGATCCTATGGCTACACCTTC. Its protein is CASSPRSYGYTF. Drawing the rest from reference TRBV7-2 and TRBJ1-2, the complete variable domain is GAGVSQSPSNKVTEKGKDVELRCDPISGHTALYWYRQSLGQGLEFLIYFQGNSAPDKSGLPSDRFSAERTGGSVSTLTIQRTQQEDSAVYLCASSPRSYGYTFGSGTRLTVV.

The chain links TRBV28 to TRBJ2-3; D is possibly TRBD1 (6 bases). CDR1 MDHEN and CDR2 SYDVKM come from the germline V gene. V was cut by 1 base and J by 0 bases, with 11 bases left in between. The CDR3 length is 16 residues. The CDR3 DNA reads as TGTGCCAGCAGTTTATCTCTCCAGGGGAGCACAGATACGCAGTATTTT. This codes for CASSLSLQGSTDTQYF.

The chain is built from TRBV18 and TRBJ2-7, with D maybe TRBD1 (5 bases). V gave up 3 bases and J gave up 5 bases, with 14 bases separating them. Germline V gives CDR1 KGHSH, CDR2 LQKENI. The CDR3 runs to 14 residues. In DNA form, the CDR3 reads TGTGCCAGCTCACCTTCAGGGAATCGCGACGAGCAGTACTTC. Protein sequence: CASSPSGNRDEQYF. Full variable domain (missing parts from reference TRBV18 and TRBJ2-7): NAGVMQNPRHLVRRRGQEARLRCSPMKGHSHVYWYRQLPEEGLKFMVYLQKENIIDESGMPKERFSAEFPKEGPSILRIQQVVRGDSAAYFCASSPSGNRDEQYFGPGTRLTVT.

V is TRBV19 and J is TRBJ1-1, with D possibly TRBD1 on 5 matching bases. Germline CDR1 reads LNHDA; CDR2 reads SQIVND (reference sequence). The CDR3 extends over 15 amino acids. CDR3: CAKPRGKMEDTEAFF. CDR3 in DNA: TGTGCTAAGCCCCGGGGGAAAATGGAGGACACTGAAGCTTTCTTT.

The chain uses TRBV3-1 (or the pseudogene TRBV3-2) and TRBJ1-3; perhaps TRBD1 as D (6 bases). The germline gives CDR1 LGHDT, CDR2 YNNKEL (reference sequence). CDR3 size: 13 residues. V was pared by 3 bases and J by 3 bases, with 6 bases between. The CDR3 sequence: CASSQDSGNTIYF. CDR3 coding DNA: TGTGCCAGCAGCCAGGACAGTGGAAACACCATATATTTT.

This clone was observed a single time. The sample contains more than one DNA sequence encoding this CDR3. The chain combines TRBV18 with TRBJ1-1; no reliable D call. The CDR3 is 14 amino acids. V was clipped by 3 bases and J by 1 base, with 9 bases between them. Germline CDR1 is KGHSH and CDR2 is LQKENI. The CDR3 nucleotides are TGTGCCAGCTCACCTCAGACGGGGAACACTGAAGCTTTCTTT. It is translated as CASSPQTGNTEAFF.

This clone was detected only a few times. V and J are TRBV4-1 and TRBJ2-7; either TRBD1 or TRBD2 may supply D (5 bases each). Trimming cost V 1 base and J 6 bases, with 16 bases left between them. The CDR3 runs to 15 residues. Germline-derived CDR1 and CDR2 are MGHRA and YSYEKL. CDR3 nucleotides: TGCGCCAGCAGCCAAGGCGCCGGGGCGCAGATCGAGCAGTACTTC. The encoded protein is CASSQGAGAQIEQYF.

The chain carries TRBV10-3 and TRBJ2-1, with D possibly TRBD2 on 5 matching bases. The CDR3 length is 15 residues. Germline assignment: CDR1 ENHRY and CDR2 SYGVKD. Trimming stripped 4 bases from V and 5 bases from J, with 15 bases between. CDR3 DNA sequence: TGTGCCATCAGTGGGGGTGGGAGAGCGAACAATGAGCAGTTCTTC. It encodes CAISGGGRANNEQFF.

The V gene is TRBV4-1, the J gene TRBJ2-3; the D gene is possibly TRBD2 (5 bases). This CDR3 comprises 15 residues. Germline CDR1 MGHRA, CDR2 YSYEKL. The ends were cut back, 4 bases at V and 2 bases at J, with 13 bases in the middle. Written as DNA, the CDR3 is TGCGCCAGCAGCCTCCCCGACGGGATCACAGATACGCAGTATTTT. This gives the protein CASSLPDGITDTQYF.

The chain employs TRBV18 and TRBJ2-3, with 7 bases that match TRBD1. This CDR3 has 17 residues. V trimming: 4 bases; J trimming: 3 bases; junction bases outside the gene matches: 13. CDR1 is KGHSH, CDR2 LQKENI, per germline. The CDR3, as DNA: TGTGCCAGCTCACAAACCCGGGACAGCCTACTAACAGATACGCAGTATTTT. As protein: CASSQTRDSLLTDTQYF.

This clone occurred a few times. The chain joins TRBV9 to TRBJ1-1; D possibly corresponds to TRBD1 (5 bases). CDR1 is SGDLS, CDR2 YYNGEE, per germline. The V end lost 0 bases, the J end lost 0 bases, and 9 bases lay between the germline ends. There are 15 residues in the CDR3. CDR3 protein: CASSVGWGMNTEAFF. The CDR3 coding sequence is TGTGCCAGCAGCGTAGGATGGGGGATGAACACTGAAGCTTTCTTT.

The rearrangement uses TRBV28 and TRBJ2-7; TRBD1 matches 7 bases. Germline lookup yields CDR1 MDHEN and CDR2 SYDVKM. The CDR3 is 14 amino acids. With V trimmed by 8 bases and J by 2 bases, 9 bases remained unmatched. This chain's CDR3 is CASATGTGPYEQYF. The CDR3 coding sequence is TGTGCCAGCGCGACAGGGACGGGGCCCTACGAGCAGTACTTC.

This sequence joins TRBV14 and TRBJ2-3; either TRBD1 or TRBD2 may fit D (6 bases each). From germline, CDR1 is SGHDN and CDR2 FVKESK. V lost 7 bases and J 0 bases, leaving 17 bases between the germline ends. This CDR3 has 16 residues. The DNA for the CDR3 is TGTGCCAGCAACCGAAGGGGGGCAATGAGCACAGATACGCAGTATTTT. This translates into CASNRRGAMSTDTQYF.

The chain employs TRBV28 and TRBJ2-7; no clear D gene. CDR1 is MDHEN and CDR2 is SYDVKM in the germline V gene. The CDR3 covers 14 residues. The V end was cut by 5 bases, the J end by 1 base, with 12 bases between. The CDR3 sequence: CASSVVFSSYEQYF. The DNA of the CDR3 is TGTGCCAGCAGTGTAGTGTTCAGTTCCTACGAGCAGTACTTC.

The genes are TRBV2 and TRBJ1-1, with D unclear. Germline V gene lookup returns CDR1 SNHLY and CDR2 FYNNEI. V was pared by 6 bases and J by 1 base, with 9 bases between. The CDR3 has 13 residues. CDR3 protein: CASRENWNTEAFF. CDR3 sequence (DNA): TGTGCCAGCAGGGAGAATTGGAACACTGAAGCTTTCTTT.

The rearrangement joins TRBV7-2 to TRBJ1-3; D is unclear. This CDR3 has 14 residues. V dropped 0 bases and J dropped 2 bases, with 5 bases sitting between them. CDR1 and CDR2 from the germline V gene are SGHTA and FQGNSA. The CDR3 region is CASSLARPGNTIYF. The CDR3 nucleotides are TGTGCCAGCAGCTTAGCAAGACCTGGAAACACCATATATTTT.

V and J are TRBV6-2 or TRBV6-3 and TRBJ1-5; 7 nucleotides agree with TRBD1. V trimming: 4 bases; J trimming: 4 bases; junction bases outside the gene matches: 7. The CDR3 consists of 15 residues. Per the germline V gene, CDR1 is MNHEY and CDR2 is SVGEGT. CDR3 loop: CASSSWTGLNQPQHF. DNA for the CDR3: TGTGCCAGCAGTTCCTGGACAGGTCTGAATCAGCCCCAGCATTTT.

The chain has TRBV7-2 and TRBJ2-7; D remains ambiguous. Germline lookup yields CDR1 SGHTA and CDR2 FQGNSA. V lost 4 bases, J lost 5 bases, and 15 bases lay in between. This CDR3 is built from 14 residues. The CDR3 nucleotides are TGTGCCAGCAGCTATTCTCCAACCCGCGACGAGCAGTACTTC. It yields the protein CASSYSPTRDEQYF.

The chain uses TRBV18 and TRBJ1-4; TRBD1 matches 7 bases. The V and J ends lost 3 bases and 8 bases, in that order; junction bases with no gene match: 3. Germline CDR1 is KGHSH and CDR2 is LQKENI. The CDR3 extends over 13 amino acids. The CDR3 reads CASSPQGGEKLFF. The DNA of the CDR3 is TGTGCCAGCTCACCCCAGGGGGGGGAAAAACTGTTTTTT.

The chain carries TRBV19 and TRBJ1-2, with TRBD1 matching over 7 bases. V lost 1 base, J lost 5 bases, and 4 bases stayed unmatched. The germline gives CDR1 LNHDA, CDR2 SQIVND (reference sequence). The CDR3 runs 14 residues. The CDR3 region is CASSIGDRLYGYTF. The CDR3 DNA reads TGTGCCAGTAGTATAGGGGACAGACTATATGGCTACACCTTC.

The genes are TRBV3-1 (or the pseudogene TRBV3-2) and TRBJ1-1; maybe TRBD1 (5 bases). Per germline, CDR1 LGHDT and CDR2 YNNKEL (reference sequence). The CDR3 is made up of 13 amino acids. V lost 6 bases to trimming and J lost 1 base, with 9 bases between them. CDR3: CASRRGWNTEAFF. The DNA of the CDR3 is TGTGCCAGCAGGCGGGGGTGGAACACTGAAGCTTTCTTT.

The chain combines TRBV28 with TRBJ2-2; 9 bases match TRBD2. The CDR3 covers 19 residues. J was trimmed by 4 bases and V by 1 base; bases with no gene match: 13. CDR1 and CDR2 from the germline V gene are MDHEN and SYDVKM. Here the CDR3 DNA reads TGTGCCAGCAGTTTATTCGGGGCGGGAGGGCCTGACGGCACCGGGGAGCTGTTTTTT. It yields the protein CASSLFGAGGPDGTGELFF.

V gene TRBV3-1 (or the pseudogene TRBV3-2) combines with J gene TRBJ2-1; D remains ambiguous. The CDR3 is 15 residues long. Germline CDR1 LGHDT, CDR2 YNNKEL (reference sequence). Trimming removed 1 base from V and 7 bases from J, with 14 bases in between. CDR3 region: CASSQVGSSWNEQFF. The CDR3 DNA sequence: TGTGCCAGCAGCCAAGTCGGTAGCTCGTGGAATGAGCAGTTCTTC.

The chain carries TRBV27 and TRBJ2-1; 13 bases are shared with TRBD2. J lost 4 bases, V lost 0 bases, and 0 bases had no gene match. Germline CDR1 reads MNHEY; CDR2 reads SMNVEV (reference sequence). CDR3 length: 16 residues. The CDR3 DNA reads TGTGCCAGCAGTTTATCGGGACTAGCGGGGTACAATGAGCAGTTCTTC. It specifies CASSLSGLAGYNEQFF.

V usage is TRBV6-5 and J usage is TRBJ1-2; D might be TRBD1 (6 bases). The CDR3 contains 12 residues. Deletions cut 6 bases from V and 5 bases from J, with 10 bases between. From germline, CDR1 is MNHEY and CDR2 SVGAGI. CDR3 bases: TGTGCCAGCAGGACCAGGGGATATGGCTACACCTTC. It codes for CASRTRGYGYTF.

The chain has TRBV4-3 and TRBJ2-1; possibly TRBD2 for D (5 bases). The CDR3 length is 18 residues. Trimming pared 4 bases from V and 10 bases from J, leaving 29 bases between. Germline V gene lookup returns CDR1 LGHNA and CDR2 YSLEER. CDR3 DNA sequence: TGCGCCAGCAGCCGAAAGATAGACTACCGACAATACCCTAACGAGCAGTTCTTC. This encodes CASSRKIDYRQYPNEQFF.

The chain employs TRBV18 and TRBJ1-5; tentatively, D is TRBD1 (5 bases). This CDR3 region has 14 residues. V was clipped by 2 bases and J by 7 bases, with 12 bases between them. Germline V gives CDR1 KGHSH, CDR2 LQKENI. The CDR3 reads CASSPGAASQPQHF. CDR3 DNA: TGTGCCAGCTCACCAGGGGCGGCTTCCCAGCCCCAGCATTTT.

This clone was found a few times. This chain uses TRBV28 with TRBJ1-2, with 7 bases identical to TRBD1. Trimming removed 10 bases from V and 8 bases from J; junction bases left unmatched: 10. This CDR3 has 12 amino acids. The germline V gene encodes CDR1 MDHEN and CDR2 SYDVKM. The CDR3 loop reads CATYRGNRGYTF. In nucleotides, the CDR3 is TGTGCCACCTACAGGGGCAACAGGGGCTACACCTTC.